This T cell receptor (beta chain) was sequenced for a study of regulatory and conventional T cells in RAG deficiency. Findings of the study overall: Shannon entropy was markedly lower and Simpson indices higher in RAG-deficient patients than control T-cell subsets. Compared with controls, unique Treg TCR beta sequences dropped about 100-fold in Omenn syndrome and CID/AS. Shorter CDR3s in all patient subsets; >75% Treg-Tconv overlap in Omenn.

Notes on this clone: As yet, its antigen is unknown.

Clones were read by immunoSEQ multiplex PCR, and TCRdb kept only the in-frame ones, dropping some. The table shows about 32,000 clones, with 75% to 90% occurring only once. The V gene's germline CDR1 is SGHAT and CDR2 FQNNGV. The CDR3 consists of 13 residues. V dropped 8 bases and J dropped 11 bases, with 21 bases sitting between them. These data were also reused for a study on regulatory T cells. That source notes: Amplification used 52 TRBV primers and 13 TRBJ primers. Skewed V and J usage and few unique V-J pairs marked patient repertoires, most in Tregs.

The material sequenced was CD8+ T cells sorted from blood. The sequence came from a human donor in good health. The V and J genes are TRBV11-2 and TRBJ1-1; D is unclear. In DNA form, the CDR3 reads TGTGCCAGCGGTTCCGGAGCGGAAAATGAGGCTTTCTTT. The encoded protein is CASGSGAENEAFF.